Only a few counts were recorded for the clone carrying this T cell receptor beta chain. Its antigen is undetermined. The data were obtained in a study of cytomegalovirus exposure and HLA in healthy donors. Whole-study findings and limits: Of the V segments, some could not be distinguished, including TRBV6-2 and TRBV6-3, and were excluded. As confirmed in vitro, three CMV-associated chains were specific for CMV antigens. Presence/absence analysis assumed near-uniform sequencing depth across donors.

V shed 5 bases and J 8 bases; nucleotides not matched to a gene: 5. This CDR3 has 13 amino acids. Germline V gives CDR1 ENHRY, CDR2 SYGVKD. Use of 60 Vbeta and 13 Jbeta primers characterized the PCR. Method: immunoSEQ multiplex PCR; TCRdb's copy keeps in-frame clones and lacks some. The profile covers around 150,000 clones, with approximately 10% appearing a single time and more than 6.5% taken by the ten largest. The source of this sequence is a woman aged 40-49 years in good health and CMV-seropositive. This rearrangement joins TRBV10-3 to TRBJ1-5, with TRBD1 matching over 8 bases. Sequencing input: PBMCs. Here the CDR3 reads CAISTLTGEPQHF. In DNA form, the CDR3 reads TGTGCCATCAGTACTTTGACAGGGGAGCCCCAGCATTTT.